This T cell receptor (beta chain) was retrieved from a study of cytomegalovirus exposure and HLA in healthy donors. General study findings and limits: Per a prior analysis, the majority of TCR beta V segments were productive roughly 87% or roughly 30% of the time.

A remark on this clone: The antigen is undetermined.

The CDR3 length is 15 residues. J lost 2 bases, V lost 6 bases, and 7 bases had no gene match. In germline, CDR1 is MDHEN, CDR2 SYDVKM. In the PCR, 60 Vbeta and 13 Jbeta primers were used. The data were produced by immunoSEQ multiplex PCR, yet TCRdb's version contains in-frame clones alone and is incomplete. The sample carries roughly 200,000 clones, around 87% recorded once. Material: PBMCs. The clonotype comes from a man younger than 40 in good health and CMV-seronegative. The chain couples TRBV28 to TRBJ1-5; 7 bases are shared with TRBD1. CDR3 in amino acids: CASRPFTGGNQPQHF. The CDR3 DNA is TGTGCCAGCAGGCCGTTCACAGGGGGCAATCAGCCCCAGCATTTT.